This is a list of T cell receptor beta chains from one sample in a study of blood T cell repertoires in COVID-19. The protocol was immunoSEQ multiplex PCR, while the TCRdb copy is restricted to in-frame clones and leaves out a portion. The table lists some 170,000 clones, 70% to 80% of them singletons. Material for sequencing was peripheral blood. The receptor source for this set is a woman between 50 and 59 years old with active or convalescent COVID-19. Each CDR3 is given without its conserved first and last residue. Size is stated for part of the rows, as once, few or many counts, or as a class when the clone is expanded.

v_call,clone_size,cdr3_length,j_call,cdr3_aa
TRBV30,NA,13,TRBJ1-2,AWTQEQNPNYGYT
TRBV28,NA,16,TRBJ1-5,ASSSTTADRGSNQPQH
TRBV12-2,NA,10,TRBJ2-7,ASNRQGGEQY
TRBV30,NA,13,TRBJ2-3,AWIPSGGSTDTQY
TRBV12-3/TRBV12-4,NA,11,TRBJ2-1,ASSDSNYNEQF
TRBV25-1,NA,11,TRBJ1-1,ASSRGLNTEAF
TRBV7-9,NA,11,TRBJ1-1,ASSFGGDTEAF
TRBV5-5,NA,15,TRBJ1-4,ASSLGSVGTANEKLF
TRBV5-5,NA,12,TRBJ2-1,ASRGDRDGNEQF
TRBV28,few,9,TRBJ1-5,ASSRNQPQH
TRBV7-2,NA,15,TRBJ2-3,ASSPGTSGLSTDTQY
TRBV7-2,NA,12,TRBJ1-6,ASSLGQTGSPLH
TRBV29-1,NA,12,TRBJ2-5,SVRPVAGQETQY
TRBV9,NA,14,TRBJ2-2,ASSERTGGPTGELF
TRBV13,once,13,TRBJ2-7,ASSPRDRDSYEQY
TRBV27,NA,12,TRBJ1-5,ASRGQFLYQPQH
TRBV30,NA,13,TRBJ2-7,AWSVFGTNSYEQY
TRBV16,NA,13,TRBJ2-5,ASNLWGATQETQY
TRBV12-5,NA,13,TRBJ2-2,ASGSQLRVTGELF
TRBV19,once,13,TRBJ1-2,ASSKSDRDVPGYT
TRBV7-6,NA,14,TRBJ2-7,ASSRTTSGSPYEQY
TRBV9,NA,13,TRBJ2-1,ASSPPQGGMNEQF
TRBV19,NA,11,TRBJ2-5,ASKQDGQETQY
TRBV11-3,NA,13,TRBJ2-2,ASSFDGFNTGELF
TRBV5-1,NA,13,TRBJ2-3,ASSSYSGGVDTQY
TRBV19,few,12,TRBJ1-1,ASSMTGMNTEAF